The clone carrying this T cell receptor beta chain was seen only a few times. Its cognate antigen is unknown. The sample belongs to a study of identical twins. Study-level results: Abundant beta clonotypes from cord blood bore fewer insertions; memory repertoires lacked this pattern.

This CDR3 is built from 13 residues. V was cut by 4 bases and J by 4 bases, with 9 bases left in between. Germline V gives CDR1 LGHNA, CDR2 YNFKEQ. One entry per CDR3 protein results from TCRdb running MiXCR on the 5' RACE reads. The repertoire holds hundreds of thousands of distinct CDR3 sequences, with around 6.8% as singletons. Separately, the same data were catalogued under a study of yellow fever vaccine responses in identical twins.

Material: memory (CD45RO+) T cells sorted from blood. The chain couples TRBV4-2 to TRBJ2-3, with a weak D call TRBD2 (5 bases). The TCR sequence derives from a woman younger than 35 in good health. DNA for the CDR3: TGTGCCAGCAGCCCTGGACTGGCAGATACGCAGTATTTT. It is translated as CASSPGLADTQYF.